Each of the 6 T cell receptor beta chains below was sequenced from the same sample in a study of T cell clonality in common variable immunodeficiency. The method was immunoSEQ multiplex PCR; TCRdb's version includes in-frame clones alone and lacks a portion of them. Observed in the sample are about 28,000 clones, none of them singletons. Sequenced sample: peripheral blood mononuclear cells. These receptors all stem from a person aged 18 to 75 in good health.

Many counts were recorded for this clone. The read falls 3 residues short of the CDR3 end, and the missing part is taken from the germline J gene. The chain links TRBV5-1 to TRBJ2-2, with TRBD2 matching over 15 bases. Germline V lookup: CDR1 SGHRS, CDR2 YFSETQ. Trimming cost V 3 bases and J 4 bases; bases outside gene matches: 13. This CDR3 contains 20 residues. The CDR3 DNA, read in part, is TGCGCCAGCAGCTGGCCGGAGGGACTAGCGGGGGGAATCGGCACCGGGGAG. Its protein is CASSWPEGLAGGIGTGE. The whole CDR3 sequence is CASSWPEGLAGGIGTGELFF.

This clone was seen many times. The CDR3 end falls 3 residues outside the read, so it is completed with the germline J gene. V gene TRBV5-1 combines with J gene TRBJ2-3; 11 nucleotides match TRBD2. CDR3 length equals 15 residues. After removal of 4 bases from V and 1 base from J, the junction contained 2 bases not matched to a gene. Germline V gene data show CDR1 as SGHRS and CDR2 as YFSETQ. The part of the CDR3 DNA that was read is TGCGCCAGCAGCCCGACTAGCGGGGGCACAGATACG. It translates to CASSPTSGGTDT. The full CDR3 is CASSPTSGGTDTQYF.

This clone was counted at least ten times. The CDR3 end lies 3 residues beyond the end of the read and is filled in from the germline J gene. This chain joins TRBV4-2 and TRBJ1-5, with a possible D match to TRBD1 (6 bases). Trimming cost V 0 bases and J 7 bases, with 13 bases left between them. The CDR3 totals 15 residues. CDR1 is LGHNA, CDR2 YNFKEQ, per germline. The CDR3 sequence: CASSQDFTGMQPQHF. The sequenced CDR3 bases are TGTGCCAGCAGCCAAGACTTCACAGGGATGCAGCCC.

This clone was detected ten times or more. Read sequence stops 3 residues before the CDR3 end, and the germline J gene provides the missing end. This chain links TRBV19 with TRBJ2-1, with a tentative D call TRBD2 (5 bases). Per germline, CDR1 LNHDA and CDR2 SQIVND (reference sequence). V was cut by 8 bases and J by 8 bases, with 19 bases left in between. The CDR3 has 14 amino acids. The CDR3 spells CASDPDWAADEQFF. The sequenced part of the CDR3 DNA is TGTGCCAGTGACCCGGACTGGGCAGCCGATGAG. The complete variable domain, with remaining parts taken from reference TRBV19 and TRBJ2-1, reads DGGITQSPKYLFRKEGQNVTLSCEQNLNHDAMYWYRQDPGQGLRLIYYSQIVNDFQKGDIAEGYSVSREKKESFPLTVTSAQKNPTAFYLCASDPDWAADEQFFGPGTRLTVL.

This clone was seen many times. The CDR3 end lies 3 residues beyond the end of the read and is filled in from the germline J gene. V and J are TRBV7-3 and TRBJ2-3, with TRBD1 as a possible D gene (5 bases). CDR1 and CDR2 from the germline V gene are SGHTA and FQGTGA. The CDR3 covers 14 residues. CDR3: CASSLTLNSGTQYF. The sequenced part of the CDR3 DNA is TGTGCCAGCAGCTTAACGCTAAACTCAGGGACG.

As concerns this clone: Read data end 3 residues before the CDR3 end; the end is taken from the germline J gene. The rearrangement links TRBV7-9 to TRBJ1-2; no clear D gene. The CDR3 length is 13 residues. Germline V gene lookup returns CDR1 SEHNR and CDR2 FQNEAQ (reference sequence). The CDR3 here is CASSFPRYLDYTF. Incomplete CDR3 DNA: TGTGCCAGCAGCTTTCCTAGATACCTTGAC.